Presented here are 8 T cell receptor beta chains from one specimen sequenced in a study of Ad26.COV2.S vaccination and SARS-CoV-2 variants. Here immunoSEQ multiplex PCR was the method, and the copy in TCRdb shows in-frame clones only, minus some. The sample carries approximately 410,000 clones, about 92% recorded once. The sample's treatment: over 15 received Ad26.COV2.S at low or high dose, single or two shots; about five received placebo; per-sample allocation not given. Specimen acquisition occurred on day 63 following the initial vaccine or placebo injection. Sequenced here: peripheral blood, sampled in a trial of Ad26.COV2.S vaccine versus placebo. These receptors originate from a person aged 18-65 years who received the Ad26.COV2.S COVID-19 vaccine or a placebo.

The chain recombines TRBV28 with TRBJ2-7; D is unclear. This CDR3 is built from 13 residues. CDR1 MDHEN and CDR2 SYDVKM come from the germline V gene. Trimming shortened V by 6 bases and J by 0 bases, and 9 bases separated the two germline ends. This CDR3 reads CASRAVNSYEQYF. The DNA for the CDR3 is TGTGCCAGCAGGGCCGTTAACTCCTACGAGCAGTACTTC.

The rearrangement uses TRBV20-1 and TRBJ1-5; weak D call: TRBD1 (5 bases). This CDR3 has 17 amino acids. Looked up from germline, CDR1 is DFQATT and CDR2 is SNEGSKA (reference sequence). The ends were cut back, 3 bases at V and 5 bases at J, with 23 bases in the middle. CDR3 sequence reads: CSASWRDGNRLDQPQHF. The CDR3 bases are TGCAGTGCTAGTTGGCGGGACGGGAACAGGCTCGATCAGCCCCAGCATTTT.

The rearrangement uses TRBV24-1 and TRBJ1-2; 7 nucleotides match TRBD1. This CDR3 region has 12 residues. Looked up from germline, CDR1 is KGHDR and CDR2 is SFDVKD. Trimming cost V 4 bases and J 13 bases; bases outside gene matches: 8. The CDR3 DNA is TGTGCCACCAGTGAAGGGGGGACAGCCCCCACCTTC. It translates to CATSEGGTAPTF.

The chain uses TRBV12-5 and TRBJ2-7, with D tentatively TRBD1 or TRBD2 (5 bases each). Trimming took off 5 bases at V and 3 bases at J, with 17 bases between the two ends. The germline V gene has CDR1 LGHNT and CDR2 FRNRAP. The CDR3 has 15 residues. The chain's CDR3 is CASGPGFGTDYEQYF. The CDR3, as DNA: TGTGCTAGTGGTCCAGGGTTTGGGACGGACTACGAGCAGTACTTC.

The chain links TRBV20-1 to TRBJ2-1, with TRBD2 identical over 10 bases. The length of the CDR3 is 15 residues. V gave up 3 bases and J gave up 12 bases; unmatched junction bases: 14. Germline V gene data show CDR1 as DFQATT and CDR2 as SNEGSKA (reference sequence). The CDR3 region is CSASPTLAGGSAQFF. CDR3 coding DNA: TGCAGTGCTAGTCCGACGTTAGCGGGGGGTTCTGCGCAGTTCTTC.

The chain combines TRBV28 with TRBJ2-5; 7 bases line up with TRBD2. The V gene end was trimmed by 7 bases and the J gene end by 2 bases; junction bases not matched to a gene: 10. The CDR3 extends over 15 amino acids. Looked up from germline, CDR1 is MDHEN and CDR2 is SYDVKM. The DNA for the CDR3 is TGTGCCAGCACGGGAGGTGGGGTATCACAAGAGACCCAGTACTTC. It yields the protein CASTGGGVSQETQYF.

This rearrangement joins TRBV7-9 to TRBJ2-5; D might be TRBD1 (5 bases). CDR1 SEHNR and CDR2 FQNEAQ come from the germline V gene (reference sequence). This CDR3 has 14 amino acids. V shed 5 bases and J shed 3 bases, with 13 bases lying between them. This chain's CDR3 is CASSPWGLKETQYF. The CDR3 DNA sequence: TGTGCCAGCAGCCCCTGGGGCTTAAAAGAGACCCAGTACTTC.

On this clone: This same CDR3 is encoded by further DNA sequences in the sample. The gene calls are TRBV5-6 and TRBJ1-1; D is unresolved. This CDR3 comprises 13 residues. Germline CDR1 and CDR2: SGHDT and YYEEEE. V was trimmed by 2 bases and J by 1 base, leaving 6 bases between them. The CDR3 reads CASSLGTNTEAFF. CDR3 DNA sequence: TGTGCCAGCAGCTTAGGCACGAACACTGAAGCTTTCTTT.